This note documents a single TCR beta chain sequence. The repertoire was sequenced with immunoSEQ multiplex PCR; TCRdb's copy has only in-frame clones and lacks some. The sample contains about 16,000 clones, 86% of which appear only once. The germline gives CDR1 SGDLS, CDR2 YYNGEE. The CDR3 totals 16 residues. Trimming removed 4 bases from V and 8 bases from J; junction bases left unmatched: 14. The data are from a study of T cell changes during pregnancy in multiple sclerosis. The chain recombines TRBV9 with TRBJ2-1; 8 nucleotides agree with TRBD2. The clonotype was recovered from a female donor with multiple sclerosis, enrolled in a pregnancy study. This sample comprised CD8+ T cells from peripheral blood mononuclear cells, obtained in the first trimester of pregnancy. CDR3 coding DNA: TGTGCCAGCAGCTTACCAATCGGGGGGGAAGAGGATGAGCAGTTCTTC. Its translation: CASSLPIGGEEDEQFF.